Judged by abundance, the clone carrying this TCR beta chain is medium-sized. Treatment of any kind had been given to no patient before thyroid surgery. The data are from a study of metastatic and nonmetastatic thyroid tumors. Turning to the study itself: Repertoire comparisons spanned blood and tumor or nodule tissue from malignant and benign thyroid patients.

In the original workflow: CDR3 was compared across clinicopathological groups, and the resulting differences were used to build a distant-metastasis classifier for papillary thyroid cancer. TCRdb re-called clones from the PCR reads using MiXCR. The authors' filters were not applied to this entry. The sample holds about 21,000 clones, about 25% seen once. Sample: blood. The TCR was taken from a female donor with papillary thyroid cancer or a benign thyroid nodule (not recorded which). Some clones in this sample may be carry-over from other donors' samples.

DNA of the CDR3: TGTGCCACCAGTGATGGGGACAGGGAAGTAGACACCATATATTTT. Residues: CATSDGDREVDTIYF. The chain recombines TRBV24-1 with TRBJ1-3, with TRBD1 identical over 9 bases. This CDR3 region has 15 residues. Germline V gives CDR1 KGHDR, CDR2 SFDVKD. V was pared by 3 bases and J by 8 bases, with 7 bases of the junction left unmatched.